The clone carrying this T cell receptor beta chain showed up just a few times. The antigen remains unidentified. Treatment given: roughly 10-day PBMC culture with coronavirus spike peptide pools or control peptides (ViraFEST assay). According to the study, CD4+ T cells from the unexposed donor were gathered ahead of the COVID-19 pandemic (2011-2018). This record comes from a study of vaccination and CD4 T cells after COVID-19. An Oncomine TCR Beta short-read assay was used to sequence the DNA from cultured CD4+ T cells. Genomic DNA was drawn out of CD4+ T cells grown in culture. In TCRdb, the PCR reads were re-called with MiXCR into one record per CDR3 protein. This table has over 9,000 distinct CDR3 sequences, approximately 32% appearing once. Material for sequencing was CD4+ T cells from blood, cultured in vitro. This receptor was taken from a human donor in good health.

The CDR3 loop reads CAIRPTTGTSGSIYEQYF. CDR3 DNA sequence: TGTGCCATCAGACCGACTACAGGGACTAGCGGGAGTATATACGAGCAGTACTTC. V gene TRBV10-3 combines with J gene TRBJ2-7, with TRBD2 matching 14 bases. CDR1 and CDR2 (germline): ENHRY, SYGVKD. CDR3 length: 18 amino acids. Germline trimming cut 6 bases from V and 4 bases from J; bases unmatched to any gene: 14.